The clone carrying this TCR beta chain was detected only a few times. In the authors' workflow: The authors estimated nucleated cell counts from reference gene primer amplification. Sequenced by immunoSEQ multiplex PCR; TCRdb stores in-frame clones only, minus some. V, J and clone size were drawn from that table, and D and trimming were deduced from the DNA. The sample lists about 150,000 clones, 70% to 90% occurring once. The Seattle site enrolled patients during active infection and followed them longitudinally. The sample originates from a study of blood T cell repertoires in COVID-19. There are 15 residues in the CDR3. J lost 5 bases, V lost 5 bases, and 9 bases had no gene match. The germline gives CDR1 MGHRA, CDR2 YSYEKL.

Source material: peripheral blood. The sequence derives from a woman between 55 and 75 years old with COVID-19, enrolled during active disease. This chain connects TRBV4-1 to TRBJ2-5; 9 positions agree with TRBD2. The chain's CDR3 is CASSSPWTSEETQYF. CDR3 coding DNA: TGCGCCAGCAGCTCTCCTTGGACTAGCGAGGAGACCCAGTACTTC.